Presented here are 13 T cell receptor beta chains from one specimen sequenced in a study of T cell repertoires in cytomegalovirus infection. TCRdb recomputed calls from the reads with MiXCR, one row per CDR3 protein. The sample shows 480,000 or so distinct CDR3 sequences, 11% of them seen only once. The source material was PBMCs. These receptors were collected from a human donor in good health (CMV status not recorded). Some clones in this sample may be carry-over from other donors' samples.

This clonotype occurred many times. The chain carries TRBV4-1 and TRBJ2-1, with 8 nucleotides matching TRBD2. The germline CDR1 and CDR2 sequences are MGHRA and YSYEKL. V lost 7 bases, J lost 4 bases, and 9 bases stayed unmatched. The CDR3 consists of 15 residues. The CDR3 spells CASTLTSERYNEQFF. CDR3 sequence (DNA): TGCGCCAGCACTCTGACTAGCGAGAGATACAATGAGCAGTTCTTC.

This clonotype has ten or more counts. The V and J genes are TRBV9 and TRBJ1-1, with unresolved D. Germline CDR1 reads SGDLS; CDR2 reads YYNGEE. V lost 0 bases, J lost 1 base, and 16 bases lay in between. The CDR3 is 17 amino acids. The CDR3 DNA reads TGTGCCAGCAGCGTAGACGGGAGAGGGATCCCGAACACTGAAGCTTTCTTT. Translation gives CASSVDGRGIPNTEAFF. Full variable domain (rest looked up from reference TRBV9 and TRBJ1-1): DSGVTQTPKHLITATGQRVTLRCSPRSGDLSVYWYQQSLDQGLQFLIQYYNGEERAKGNILERFSAQQFPDLHSELNLSSLELGDSALYFCASSVDGRGIPNTEAFFGQGTRLTVV.

This clonotype was counted ten times or more. The genes are TRBV28 and TRBJ2-7, with D unclear. The V end was cut by 0 bases, the J end by 3 bases, with 12 bases between. CDR1 and CDR2 from the germline V gene are MDHEN and SYDVKM. This CDR3 has 15 amino acids. CDR3 DNA: TGTGCCAGCAGTTTATGGAGGATAAACGGCTACGAGCAGTACTTC. This encodes CASSLWRINGYEQYF.

The chain combines TRBV28 with TRBJ1-3; tentative D call: TRBD1 (6 bases). The CDR3 is 15 amino acids. Looked up from germline, CDR1 is MDHEN and CDR2 is SYDVKM. Deletions cut 5 bases from V and 0 bases from J, with 11 bases between. The CDR3 spells CASSELTGSGNTIYF. The CDR3 DNA follows: TGTGCCAGCAGTGAATTGACAGGCTCTGGAAACACCATATATTTT.

This clonotype was seen repeatedly, ten times or more. The chain carries TRBV12-5 and TRBJ1-5; 8 bases align to TRBD1. J gave up 6 bases and V 0 bases, and 10 bases lay outside the gene matches. This CDR3 has 17 residues. Germline assignment: CDR1 LGHNT and CDR2 FRNRAP. CDR3 sequence: CASGLVIRTGNVQPQHF. The CDR3 DNA reads as TGTGCTAGTGGTTTGGTAATTCGGACAGGGAATGTTCAGCCCCAGCATTTT. Variable domain in full (rest from reference TRBV12-5 and TRBJ1-5): DARVTQTPRHKVTEMGQEVTMRCQPILGHNTVFWYRQTMMQGLELLAYFRNRAPLDDSGMPKDRFSAEMPDATLATLKIQPSEPRDSAVYFCASGLVIRTGNVQPQHFGDGTRLSIL.

This clonotype was counted many times. V usage is TRBV28 and J usage is TRBJ1-1; D not certain. CDR3 length: 13 residues. Germline V gene data show CDR1 as MDHEN and CDR2 as SYDVKM. Trimming pared 3 bases from V and 5 bases from J, leaving 10 bases between. CDR3 region: CASSLAPGTEAFF. The CDR3, as DNA: TGTGCCAGCAGTTTGGCGCCTGGAACTGAAGCTTTCTTT.

The chain couples TRBV30 to TRBJ1-5; 7 bases map to TRBD1. CDR1 GTSNPN and CDR2 SVGIG come from the germline V gene (reference sequence). After removal of 1 base from V and 3 bases from J, the junction contained 6 bases not matched to a gene. CDR3 length: 15 amino acids. CDR3 DNA sequence: TGTGCCTGGAGTGCCTCTGGGACAGTCAATCAGCCCCAGCATTTT. This encodes CAWSASGTVNQPQHF.

There are many counts of this clonotype. The rearrangement uses TRBV2 and TRBJ2-7; no clear D gene. V dropped 6 bases and J dropped 3 bases, with 9 bases sitting between them. The CDR3 extends over 12 amino acids. CDR1 is SNHLY, CDR2 FYNNEI, per germline. The DNA of the CDR3 is TGTGCCAGCAGGCCCCGGTTCTACGAGCAGTACTTC. It specifies CASRPRFYEQYF.

This clonotype was seen many times. This sequence joins TRBV28 and TRBJ2-1; TRBD1 matches at 8 bases. The J segment lost 4 bases and the V segment lost 4 bases, leaving 15 bases of the junction unmatched. CDR1 and CDR2 from the germline V gene are MDHEN and SYDVKM. This CDR3 comprises 18 residues. The DNA for the CDR3 is TGTGCCAGCAGTTCCCACAGGGGGTCGGCTAGCGTTTACAATGAGCAGTTCTTC. This codes for CASSSHRGSASVYNEQFF.

This clonotype has at least ten counts. The chain employs TRBV6-2 or TRBV6-3 and TRBJ1-1; 8 bases fit TRBD1. There are 14 residues in the CDR3. The V and J ends lost 6 bases and 2 bases, in that order; junction bases with no gene match: 5. Germline V CDR1 and CDR2: MNHEY, SVGEGT. Written as DNA, the CDR3 is TGTGCCAGCAGGAAAGGGACAGGCAACACTGAAGCTTTCTTT. This translates into CASRKGTGNTEAFF.

Only a few counts were recorded for this clonotype. The DNA for the CDR3 is TGTGCCAGCAGCTTTGGACCGCGTGGCTACACCTTC. It translates to CASSFGPRGYTF. The rearrangement joins TRBV14 to TRBJ1-2, with no clear D. Germline lookup yields CDR1 SGHDN and CDR2 FVKESK. Between the trimmed V and J ends, which lost 5 bases and 7 bases, there was a span of 11 bases. The CDR3 covers 12 residues.

Only a few counts were recorded for this clonotype. This chain uses TRBV4-1 with TRBJ1-5; no firm D call. There are 15 residues in the CDR3. The germline V and J ends were trimmed by 0 bases and 1 base, with 7 bases remaining between them. Germline V lookup: CDR1 MGHRA, CDR2 YSYEKL. In DNA, the CDR3 is TGCGCCAGCAGCCAAGAGAGTACAAGCAATCAGCCCCAGCATTTT. It translates to CASSQESTSNQPQHF.

In its sample, this clonotype was seen many times. V is TRBV28 and J is TRBJ2-5; D perhaps matches TRBD2 (5 bases). This CDR3 region has 14 residues. The V gene's germline CDR1 is MDHEN and CDR2 SYDVKM. Deletions cut 7 bases from V and 1 base from J, with 13 bases between. CDR3 region: CASKVRELQETQYF. The CDR3, as DNA: TGTGCCAGCAAGGTTCGGGAACTCCAAGAGACCCAGTACTTC.